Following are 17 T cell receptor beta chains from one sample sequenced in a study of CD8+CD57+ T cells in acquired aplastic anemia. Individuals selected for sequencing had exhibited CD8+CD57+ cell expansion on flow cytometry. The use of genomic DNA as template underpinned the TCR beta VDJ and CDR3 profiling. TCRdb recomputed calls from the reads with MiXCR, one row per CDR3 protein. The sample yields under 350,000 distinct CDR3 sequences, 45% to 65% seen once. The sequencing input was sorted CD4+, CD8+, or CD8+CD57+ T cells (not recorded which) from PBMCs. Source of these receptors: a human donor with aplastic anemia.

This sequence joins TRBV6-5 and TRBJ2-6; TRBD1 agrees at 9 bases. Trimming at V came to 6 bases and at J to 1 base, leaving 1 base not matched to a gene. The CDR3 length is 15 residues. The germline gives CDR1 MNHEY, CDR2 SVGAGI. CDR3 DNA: TGTGCCAGCAGGGGACAGGGTTCTGGGGCCAACGTCCTGACTTTC. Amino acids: CASRGQGSGANVLTF.

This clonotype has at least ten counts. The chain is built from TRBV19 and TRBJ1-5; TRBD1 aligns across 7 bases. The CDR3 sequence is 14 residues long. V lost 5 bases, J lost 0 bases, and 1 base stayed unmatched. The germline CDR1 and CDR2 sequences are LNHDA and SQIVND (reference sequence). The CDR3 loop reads CASSGTASNQPQHF. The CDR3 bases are TGTGCCAGTAGTGGGACAGCTAGCAATCAGCCCCAGCATTTT.

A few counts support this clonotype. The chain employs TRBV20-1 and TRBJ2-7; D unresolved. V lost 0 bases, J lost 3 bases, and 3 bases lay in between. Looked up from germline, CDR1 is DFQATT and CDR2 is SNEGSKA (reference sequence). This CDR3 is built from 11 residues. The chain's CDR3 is CSARDNYEQYF. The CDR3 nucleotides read TGCAGTGCTAGAGACAACTACGAGCAGTACTTC.

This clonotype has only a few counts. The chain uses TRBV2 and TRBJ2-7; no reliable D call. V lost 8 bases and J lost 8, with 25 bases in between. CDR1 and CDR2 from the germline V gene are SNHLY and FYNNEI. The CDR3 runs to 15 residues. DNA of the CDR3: TGTGCCAGCCGAGAGCCGACCTCCCTTGTACCCCAGCAGTACTTC. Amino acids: CASREPTSLVPQQYF.

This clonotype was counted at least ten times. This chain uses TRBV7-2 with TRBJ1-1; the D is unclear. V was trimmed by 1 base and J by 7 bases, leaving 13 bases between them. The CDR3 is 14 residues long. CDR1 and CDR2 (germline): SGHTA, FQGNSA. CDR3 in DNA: TGTGCCAGCAGCTTAGTTACCGTTACAGTTGAAGCTTTCTTT. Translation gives CASSLVTVTVEAFF.

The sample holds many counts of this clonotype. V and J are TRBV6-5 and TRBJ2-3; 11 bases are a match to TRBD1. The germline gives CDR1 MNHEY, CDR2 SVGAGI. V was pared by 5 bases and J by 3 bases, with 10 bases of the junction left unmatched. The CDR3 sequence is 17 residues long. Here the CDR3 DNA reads TGTGCCAGCAGTCGCCCACCGGGACAGGGGGGGACAGATACGCAGTATTTT. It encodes CASSRPPGQGGTDTQYF.

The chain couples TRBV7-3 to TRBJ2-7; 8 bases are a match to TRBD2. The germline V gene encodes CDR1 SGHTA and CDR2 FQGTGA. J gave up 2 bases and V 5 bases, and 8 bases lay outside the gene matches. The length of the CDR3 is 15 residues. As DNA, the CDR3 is TGTGCCAGCAGCCCCGGGGGGGCTGCTCCCTACGAGCAGTACTTC. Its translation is CASSPGGAAPYEQYF.

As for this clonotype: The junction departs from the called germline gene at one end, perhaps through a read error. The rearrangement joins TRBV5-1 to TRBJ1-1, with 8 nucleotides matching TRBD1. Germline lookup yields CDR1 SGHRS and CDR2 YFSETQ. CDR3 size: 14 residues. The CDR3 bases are TGTGCCAGCAGCGCGGGACAGGTGAACACTGAAGCTTTCTTT. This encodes CASSAGQVNTEAFF.

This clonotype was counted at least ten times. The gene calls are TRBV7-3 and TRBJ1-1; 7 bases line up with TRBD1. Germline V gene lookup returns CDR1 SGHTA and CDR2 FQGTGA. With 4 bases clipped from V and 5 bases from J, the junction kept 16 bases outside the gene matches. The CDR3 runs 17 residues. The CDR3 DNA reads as TGTGCCAGCAGCTCGTTAGGAGGGGGCGCAGGAATGACTGAAGCTTTCTTT. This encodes CASSSLGGGAGMTEAFF.

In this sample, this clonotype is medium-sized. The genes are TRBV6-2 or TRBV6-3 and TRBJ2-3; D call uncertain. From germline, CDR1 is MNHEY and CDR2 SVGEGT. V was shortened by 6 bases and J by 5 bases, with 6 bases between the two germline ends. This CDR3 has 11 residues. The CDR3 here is CASSYRDTQYF. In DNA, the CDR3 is TGTGCCAGCAGCTACCGAGATACGCAGTATTTT.

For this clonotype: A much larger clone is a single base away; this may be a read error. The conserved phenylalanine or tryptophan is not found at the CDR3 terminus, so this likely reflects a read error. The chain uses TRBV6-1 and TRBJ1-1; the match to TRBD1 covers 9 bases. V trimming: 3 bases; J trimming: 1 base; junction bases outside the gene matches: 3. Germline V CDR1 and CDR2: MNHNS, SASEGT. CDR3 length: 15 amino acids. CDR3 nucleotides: TGTGCCAGCAGTGATTTGACAGGGGGGAACACTGAAGCTTTCCTT. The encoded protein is CASSDLTGGNTEAFL.

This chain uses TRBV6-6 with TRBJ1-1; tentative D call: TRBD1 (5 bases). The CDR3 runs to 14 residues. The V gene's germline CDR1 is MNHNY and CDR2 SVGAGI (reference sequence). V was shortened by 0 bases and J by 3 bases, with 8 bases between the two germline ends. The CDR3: CASSYSGGYTEAFF. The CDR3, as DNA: TGTGCCAGCAGTTACTCGGGGGGGTACACTGAAGCTTTCTTT.

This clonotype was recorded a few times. The CDR3 nucleotides read TGTGCCAGTACCCATGGGGAGGGACAGGCAGCTTTCTTT. This codes for CASTHGEGQAAFF. The gene calls are TRBV19 and TRBJ1-1, with TRBD1 matching over 8 bases. Trimming removed 7 bases from V and 10 bases from J; junction bases left unmatched: 11. CDR1 is LNHDA, CDR2 SQIVND, per germline (reference sequence). The CDR3 runs to 13 residues.

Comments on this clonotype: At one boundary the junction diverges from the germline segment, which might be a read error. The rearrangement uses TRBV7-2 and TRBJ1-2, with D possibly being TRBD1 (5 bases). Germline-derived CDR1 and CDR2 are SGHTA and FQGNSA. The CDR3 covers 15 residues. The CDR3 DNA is TGTGACAGCAGCCCCAGGGATTCCCCCGTCTATGGCTACACCTTC. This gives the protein CDSSPRDSPVYGYTF.

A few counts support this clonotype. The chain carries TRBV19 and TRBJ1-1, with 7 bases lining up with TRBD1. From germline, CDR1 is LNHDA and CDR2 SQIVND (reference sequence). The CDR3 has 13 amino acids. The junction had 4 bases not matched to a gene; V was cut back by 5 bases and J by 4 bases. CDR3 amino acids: CASSDRVGTEAFF. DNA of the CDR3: TGTGCCAGTAGTGACAGGGTTGGCACTGAAGCTTTCTTT.

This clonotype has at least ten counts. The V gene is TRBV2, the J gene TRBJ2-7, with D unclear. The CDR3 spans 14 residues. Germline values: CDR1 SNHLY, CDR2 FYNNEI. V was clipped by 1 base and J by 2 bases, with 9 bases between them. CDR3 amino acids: CASSEDPQAYEQYF. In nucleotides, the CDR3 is TGTGCCAGCAGTGAAGATCCTCAGGCCTACGAGCAGTACTTC.

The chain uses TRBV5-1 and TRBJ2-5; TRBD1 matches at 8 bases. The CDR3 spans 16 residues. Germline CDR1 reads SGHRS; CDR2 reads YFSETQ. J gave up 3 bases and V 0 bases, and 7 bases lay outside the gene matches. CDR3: CASSLGAGGPEETQYF. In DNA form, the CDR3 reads TGCGCCAGCAGCTTGGGGGCAGGGGGCCCAGAAGAGACCCAGTACTTC.